The present T cell receptor (beta chain) was sequenced within a study of multiple sclerosis patients with progressive multifocal leukoencephalopathy. Study-wide points: Most PML patients had lower entropy, suggesting less diverse TRB repertoires. Before and during natalizumab, the clones expanded at PML already existed.

Data came from immunoSEQ multiplex PCR; TCRdb stores just in-frame clones and leaves some out. Here the sample spans roughly 30,000 clones, more than 75% being singletons. Trimming took off 3 bases at V and 3 bases at J, with 18 bases between the two ends. The CDR3 is made up of 16 amino acids. Germline loops: CDR1 MGHRA, CDR2 YSYEKL. About this clone itself: Its specificity is unknown.

Regarding time point: before natalizumab initiation. This sequence joins TRBV4-1 and TRBJ2-7, with a possible D match to TRBD1 (6 bases). The sequence derives from a human donor with multiple sclerosis. Sample: PBMCs. Here the CDR3 DNA reads TGCGCCAGCAGCCAGAGGACTGACAGGACCTTCTACGAGCAGTACTTC. It yields the protein CASSQRTDRTFYEQYF.